This T cell receptor (beta chain) was recorded in a study of tumor-infiltrating lymphocytes in primary liver carcinoma. With around 490 ng total RNA as template and a constant-region primer, TCR beta cDNA was made. Generation of the TCR beta libraries relied on three nested multiplex PCR rounds using slightly modified ARM-PCR. A single record per CDR3 protein comes from TCRdb applying MiXCR to the multiplex PCR reads. The sample consists of about 200,000 distinct CDR3 sequences, 65% of them appearing once. The source of the blood RNA was unsorted whole blood, and germline DNA was extracted as well. Sequencing input: peripheral blood. The receptor was derived from a woman in her sixties or seventies with primary liver carcinoma and hepatitis B virus infection.

The CDR3 protein is CARSHPGSRGAEDTQYF. CDR3 DNA: TGCGCAAGAAGCCACCCTGGGAGTCGAGGGGCTGAAGATACGCAGTATTTT. This chain uses TRBV4-1 with TRBJ2-3, with D tentatively TRBD1 or TRBD2 (5 bases each). The CDR3 contains 17 residues. The germline gives CDR1 MGHRA, CDR2 YSYEKL.